These 29 T cell receptor beta chains came from one sample sequenced in a study of spatial heterogeneity in lung cancer. One entry per CDR3 protein, called by TCRdb with MiXCR from the 5' RACE reads. Of about 7,900 distinct CDR3 sequences listed, 4% to 5.5% were seen once; the top ten hold about 27%. Indicated time point: sample taken at primary tumor resection. Sequenced here: PBMCs, sampled at surgery. These receptors were obtained from a male donor with early-stage non-small cell lung cancer.

This clonotype appeared many times. The chain is built from TRBV10-3 and TRBJ1-3; 8 nucleotides agree with TRBD1. Germline loops: CDR1 ENHRY, CDR2 SYGVKD. Losses at the gene ends were 6 bases for V and 6 bases for J; bases not matched to a gene: 4. This CDR3 contains 13 residues. In nucleotides, the CDR3 is TGTGCCATCAGGACGGACAGGGCAAACACCATATATTTT. Encoded protein: CAIRTDRANTIYF.

This clonotype was detected ten times or more. The V gene is TRBV6-5, the J gene TRBJ2-7; 10 nucleotides match TRBD1. J lost 4 bases, V lost 6 bases, and 12 bases had no gene match. From germline, CDR1 is MNHEY and CDR2 SVGAGI. The CDR3 spans 16 residues. The CDR3 protein is CASRPAPGTGAYEQYV. The CDR3 region has the DNA TGTGCCAGCAGACCCGCTCCGGGGACAGGGGCGTACGAGCAGTACGTC.

The chain couples TRBV5-1 to TRBJ1-6; no firm D call. The length of the CDR3 is 13 residues. The ends were cut back, 0 bases at V and 6 bases at J, with 4 bases in the middle. Germline-derived CDR1 and CDR2 are SGHRS and YFSETQ. CDR3 in DNA: TGCGCCAGCAGCTTGGATCTTAATTCACCCCTCCACTTT. Amino acids: CASSLDLNSPLHF.

The chain carries TRBV7-9 and TRBJ2-3, with unresolved D. The CDR3 runs to 15 residues. Germline lookup yields CDR1 SEHNR and CDR2 FQNEAQ (reference sequence). V lost 3 bases, J lost 1 base, and 11 bases lay in between. Written as DNA, the CDR3 is TGTGCCAGCAGCTTGACTGCCATACGCACAGATACGCAGTATTTT. As protein: CASSLTAIRTDTQYF.

This clonotype has ten or more counts. The chain joins TRBV9 to TRBJ2-3; D is unclear. Between the trimmed V and J ends, which lost 3 bases and 6 bases, there was a span of 11 bases. This CDR3 is built from 13 residues. Per germline, CDR1 SGDLS and CDR2 YYNGEE. CDR3 sequence (DNA): TGTGCCAGCAGCGAGCCCGCATTGGATACGCAGTATTTT. It specifies CASSEPALDTQYF.

This clonotype is judged medium-sized (0.01 to 0.1%). This chain connects TRBV28 to TRBJ1-6, with TRBD1 identical over 11 bases. Looked up from germline, CDR1 is MDHEN and CDR2 is SYDVKM. The CDR3 length is 16 residues. Trimming removed 2 bases from V and 8 bases from J; junction bases left unmatched: 5. For the CDR3, the DNA is TGTGCCAGCAGTTTACCCGGGACAGGGGGTGATTCACCCCTCCACTTT. Its protein is CASSLPGTGGDSPLHF.

This clonotype is termed medium-sized. The chain employs TRBV16 and TRBJ2-7; TRBD1 aligns across 9 bases. Germline V gene lookup returns CDR1 KGHSY and CDR2 FQNENV. The CDR3 is made up of 13 amino acids. V trimming: 4 bases; J trimming: 3 bases; junction bases outside the gene matches: 1. Written as DNA, the CDR3 is TGTGCCAGCAGCCCGGACAGGGGCTACGAGCAGTACTTC. Translation: CASSPDRGYEQYF.

This clonotype has a handful of counts. The rearrangement joins TRBV15 to TRBJ1-3; D is undetermined. Germline CDR1 LNHNV, CDR2 YYDKDF (reference sequence). V dropped 5 bases and J dropped 4 bases, with 15 bases sitting between them. The CDR3 runs 15 residues. CDR3 sequence: CATSPSTTLGNTIYF. CDR3 nucleotides: TGTGCCACCAGCCCATCAACTACCCTGGGAAACACCATATATTTT.

The J gene is TRBJ2-5, the V gene TRBV11-2; D ambiguous. The CDR3 is 14 residues long. The germline V and J ends were trimmed by 3 bases and 1 base, with 9 bases remaining between them. Per germline, CDR1 SGHAT and CDR2 FQNNGV. CDR3: CASSFGAIQETQYF. The CDR3 DNA sequence: TGTGCCAGCAGCTTCGGAGCAATCCAAGAGACCCAGTACTTC.

Within the sample, this clonotype is medium-sized. The genes are TRBV27 and TRBJ2-3, with D unresolved. Germline V gene lookup returns CDR1 MNHEY and CDR2 SMNVEV (reference sequence). This CDR3 contains 15 residues. The germline V and J ends were trimmed by 4 bases and 0 bases, with 11 bases remaining between them. The CDR3 DNA is TGTGCCAGCAGTTCCCCCACGGAGAGCACAGATACGCAGTATTTT. Amino acids: CASSSPTESTDTQYF.

This clonotype has just a few counts. The chain uses TRBV7-8 and TRBJ1-2; no definite D call. The V end was cut by 3 bases, the J end by 0 bases, with 14 bases between. The CDR3 contains 16 residues. The germline gives CDR1 SGHVS, CDR2 FQNEAQ. CDR3 sequence reads: CASSFASPEANYGYTF. DNA for the CDR3: TGTGCCAGCAGCTTTGCGTCTCCAGAGGCTAACTATGGCTACACCTTC.

This clonotype was recorded at least ten times. V is TRBV5-1 and J is TRBJ2-7; 10 nucleotides match TRBD1. The CDR3 has 15 residues. V lost 0 bases, J lost 1 base, and 1 base stayed unmatched. Germline CDR1 is SGHRS and CDR2 is YFSETQ. In DNA form, the CDR3 reads TGCGCCAGCAGCTTGGGGACAGGGGGATCCTACGAGCAGTACGTC. Protein sequence: CASSLGTGGSYEQYV.

This clonotype is large. The V call is TRBV5-1, the J call TRBJ2-3, with D perhaps matching TRBD1 (6 bases). This CDR3 has 16 residues. Germline loops: CDR1 SGHRS, CDR2 YFSETQ. Between the trimmed V and J ends, which lost 7 bases and 1 base, there was a span of 19 bases. The CDR3 nucleotides are TGCGCCAGCGTCCCCCAGGGGCTCGAAGGCACAGATACGCAGTATTTT. Residues: CASVPQGLEGTDTQYF. Looking up the rest from reference TRBV5-1 and TRBJ2-3 gives the full variable domain: KAGVTQTPRYLIKTRGQQVTLSCSPISGHRSVSWYQQTPGQGLQFLFEYFSETQRNKGNFPGRFSGRQFSNSRSEMNVSTLELGDSALYLCASVPQGLEGTDTQYFGPGTRLTVL.

This clonotype was counted many times. The rearrangement uses TRBV2 and TRBJ2-5, with 9 bases identical to TRBD2. Trimming cost V 6 bases and J 5 bases; bases outside gene matches: 16. CDR1 is SNHLY and CDR2 is FYNNEI in the germline V gene. The length of the CDR3 is 17 residues. CDR3 sequence (DNA): TGTGCCAGCAGCGCTCCCTCCGGACTAGCGTCCGAGGAGACCCAGTACTTC. Its translation is CASSAPSGLASEETQYF.

This chain connects TRBV10-3 to TRBJ2-3; a weak D match, TRBD2 (6 bases). V lost 4 bases and J 6 bases, leaving 20 bases between the germline ends. The CDR3 has 16 residues. Germline V lookup: CDR1 ENHRY, CDR2 SYGVKD. CDR3 DNA sequence: TGTGCCATCAGTGGGGGTCGTGGCGGGATTGCCGATACGCAGTATTTT. Translated, it gives CAISGGRGGIADTQYF.

This clonotype was seen repeatedly, ten times or more. The chain couples TRBV12-3 or TRBV12-4 to TRBJ2-3; no reliable D call. Trimming left V 4 bases short and J 0 bases short, with 14 bases between. The CDR3 consists of 16 residues. CDR3 nucleotides: TGTGCCAGCAGTTCCTTCTCCCCGGACAGCACAGATACGCAGTATTTT. Its protein product is CASSSFSPDSTDTQYF.

This clonotype was seen more than once but under ten times. The chain has TRBV4-1 and TRBJ1-1, with D uncertain. Germline lookup yields CDR1 MGHRA and CDR2 YSYEKL. V lost 1 base and J lost 8, with 17 bases in between. This CDR3 spans 15 amino acids. The chain's CDR3 is CASSQGPNYRTEAFF. The CDR3 DNA sequence: TGCGCCAGCAGCCAAGGCCCAAATTACAGAACAGAAGCTTTCTTT.

This clonotype is medium-sized by share. This chain connects TRBV29-1 to TRBJ2-1; 10 bases line up with TRBD2. The CDR3 covers 16 residues. Germline assignment: CDR1 SQVTM and CDR2 ANQGSEA. Trimming removed 4 bases from V and 7 bases from J; junction bases left unmatched: 13. The CDR3 region is CSVVGQAGGRRNEQFF. Written as DNA, the CDR3 is TGCAGCGTTGTTGGTCAAGCGGGGGGGCGAAGGAATGAGCAGTTCTTC.

This clonotype was seen ten or more times. The chain is built from TRBV6-5 and TRBJ1-1; TRBD1 matches at 8 bases. This CDR3 has 15 residues. The germline V gene encodes CDR1 MNHEY and CDR2 SVGAGI. With V trimmed by 7 bases and J by 1 base, 8 bases remained unmatched. The CDR3 DNA reads TGTGCCAGCACCCCAGGGGGCAGCCGGAACACTGAAGCTTTCTTT. Its translation: CASTPGGSRNTEAFF.

The table lists this clonotype with many counts. V usage is TRBV29-1 and J usage is TRBJ1-2; D is undetermined. The CDR3 is 11 residues long. With 7 bases removed from V and 8 bases from J, the gap between germline ends came to 14 bases. The germline gives CDR1 SQVTM, CDR2 ANQGSEA. The CDR3 spells CSAWGSEGYTF. For the CDR3, the DNA is TGCAGCGCGTGGGGATCGGAGGGCTACACCTTC.

There are many counts of this clonotype. The V and J genes are TRBV2 and TRBJ2-1, with 10 bases matching TRBD1. Germline V lookup: CDR1 SNHLY, CDR2 FYNNEI. The CDR3 length is 15 residues. Trimming removed 4 bases from V and 8 bases from J; junction bases left unmatched: 8. The CDR3 loop is CASSARDRGKYEQFF. CDR3 DNA: TGTGCCAGCAGTGCGCGGGACAGGGGAAAATATGAGCAGTTCTTC.

This clonotype was counted many times. V and J are TRBV19 and TRBJ1-5; D remains ambiguous. CDR1 and CDR2 (germline): LNHDA, SQIVND (reference sequence). The CDR3 runs 13 residues. V was pared by 1 base and J by 2 bases, with 3 bases between. CDR3 coding DNA: TGTGCCAGTAGTATAGGGGGCAATCAGCCCCAGCATTTT. As protein: CASSIGGNQPQHF.

There are many counts of this clonotype. The chain links TRBV7-2 to TRBJ2-5; maybe TRBD2 (7 bases). CDR3 length: 15 amino acids. V was clipped by 3 bases and J by 5 bases, with 16 bases between them. Germline V CDR1 and CDR2: SGHTA, FQGNSA. The CDR3 loop is CASSFARGAGETQYF. The CDR3 coding sequence is TGTGCCAGCAGCTTTGCTCGGGGGGCCGGGGAGACCCAGTACTTC.

This clonotype was seen ten or more times. This chain joins TRBV6-6 and TRBJ2-1, with D uncertain. Germline CDR1 reads MNHNY; CDR2 reads SVGAGI (reference sequence). V lost 6 bases to trimming and J lost 6 bases, with 15 bases between them. The CDR3 covers 14 residues. The CDR3 coding sequence is TGTGCCAGCAGCTACACGTCGCAGACCAATGAGCAGTTCTTC. As protein: CASSYTSQTNEQFF.

This clonotype has at least ten counts. This chain joins TRBV29-1 and TRBJ2-7, with TRBD2 as a possible D gene (7 bases). Germline CDR1 SQVTM, CDR2 ANQGSEA. Trimming removed 7 bases from V and 6 bases from J, with 19 bases in between. The CDR3 extends over 13 amino acids. CDR3 amino acids: CSALRGGSGEQYF. In DNA, the CDR3 is TGCAGCGCCCTAAGGGGGGGTTCGGGCGAGCAGTACTTC.

This clonotype showed up many times. The V call is TRBV19, the J call TRBJ1-2, with D hard to call. V was trimmed by 10 bases and J by 2 bases, leaving 17 bases between them. CDR3 length equals 14 residues. Germline lookup yields CDR1 LNHDA and CDR2 SQIVND (reference sequence). This chain's CDR3 is CATLNGLSNYGYTF. CDR3 nucleotides: TGTGCCACCCTAAACGGACTGTCAAACTATGGCTACACCTTC.

This clonotype was detected once. A much larger clone lies a single base off, so this may be a read error. The chain has TRBV29-1 and TRBJ2-1; D not certain. Germline V CDR1 and CDR2: SQVTM, ANQGSEA. Trimming left V 3 bases short and J 8 bases short, with 14 bases between. The CDR3 is 13 amino acids. For the CDR3, the DNA is TGCAGCGTTGATGGAAGGATAGACCATGAGCAGTTCTTC. Protein: CSVDGRIDHEQFF.

At least ten counts were recorded for this clonotype. The rearrangement uses TRBV25-1 and TRBJ2-2; 7 bases align to TRBD2. This CDR3 comprises 15 residues. The junction had 6 bases not matched to a gene; V was cut back by 5 bases and J by 3 bases. Germline CDR1 MGHDK, CDR2 SYGVNS. The CDR3, as DNA: TGTGCCAGCAGTCCTCTTGGGGGGGACACCGGGGAGCTGTTTTTT. Residues: CASSPLGGDTGELFF.

At least ten counts were recorded for this clonotype. The V call is TRBV3-1, the J call TRBJ1-5; D is undetermined. The V gene's germline CDR1 is LGHDT and CDR2 YNNKEL (reference sequence). The V and J ends lost 4 bases and 8 bases respectively, with 9 bases between them. The CDR3 length is 12 residues. The CDR3 spells CASSRDGKPQHF. The CDR3 DNA sequence: TGTGCCAGCAGCCGTGACGGGAAGCCCCAGCATTTT.